The 21 T cell receptor beta chains below all came from one sample that was sequenced in a study of cytomegalovirus exposure and HLA in healthy donors. PCR primers comprised 60 Vbeta and 13 Jbeta primers. The data were produced by immunoSEQ multiplex PCR, yet TCRdb's version contains in-frame clones alone and is incomplete. This sample has roughly 180,000 clones; approximately 71% occur once, and the top ten carry around 8.3%. The specimen was PBMCs. The receptors shown here come from a woman aged 40-49 years in good health and CMV-seropositive.

V is TRBV15 and J is TRBJ1-2, with a weak D call TRBD1 (5 bases). V shed 3 bases and J shed 8 bases, with 22 bases lying between them. The V gene's germline CDR1 is LNHNV and CDR2 YYDKDF (reference sequence). This CDR3 is 16 amino acids long. Written as DNA, the CDR3 is TGTGCCACCAGCAGGGGGCTCGAGACCTCAATGGGGGGCTACACCTTC. It encodes CATSRGLETSMGGYTF.

The J gene is TRBJ2-1, the V gene TRBV19; 8 bases line up with TRBD2. The CDR3 length is 14 residues. Germline V gene data show CDR1 as LNHDA and CDR2 as SQIVND (reference sequence). Trimming removed 5 bases from V and 7 bases from J; junction bases left unmatched: 7. The CDR3 is CASSSIGGVNEQFF. As DNA, the CDR3 is TGTGCCAGTAGTTCCATCGGGGGGGTAAATGAGCAGTTCTTC.

The chain recombines TRBV28 with TRBJ2-7, with D unresolved. Trimming stripped 10 bases from V and 0 bases from J, with 4 bases between. Germline-derived CDR1 and CDR2 are MDHEN and SYDVKM. The CDR3 consists of 10 residues. CDR3 in amino acids: CATYSYEQYF. The CDR3 nucleotides are TGTGCCACCTACTCCTACGAGCAGTACTTC.

With regard to this clone: One end of the junction varies from germline; a read error may be responsible. The chain links TRBV28 to TRBJ2-7, with 8 bases lining up with TRBD1. The germline V gene encodes CDR1 MDHEN and CDR2 SYDVKM. The CDR3 is 15 amino acids. The DNA of the CDR3 is TGTGCCAGCAGTTCCCCGGGACAGGATTCCTCCGAGCAGTACTTC. This gives the protein CASSSPGQDSSEQYF.

This clone was found once. This chain joins TRBV7-3 and TRBJ2-5; 9 bases are shared with TRBD2. This CDR3 has 16 amino acids. After removal of 0 bases from V and 5 bases from J, the junction contained 7 bases not matched to a gene. CDR1 and CDR2 from the germline V gene are SGHTA and FQGTGA. CDR3 protein: CASSLTGREGMETQYF. As DNA, the CDR3 is TGTGCCAGCAGCTTAACGGGGCGGGAGGGAATGGAGACCCAGTACTTC.

The V and J genes are TRBV6-5 and TRBJ1-5; the D gene is possibly TRBD1 (6 bases). The V end was cut by 4 bases, the J end by 6 bases, with 16 bases between. The CDR3 runs to 15 residues. Germline V gene lookup returns CDR1 MNHEY and CDR2 SVGAGI. CDR3 bases: TGTGCCAGCAGTTGGACTAGGGGGGGCACTCAGCCCCAGCATTTT. This encodes CASSWTRGGTQPQHF.

The CDR3 here is CASSQGLSYEQYF. In DNA form, the CDR3 reads TGCGCCAGCAGCCAGGGACTCTCCTACGAGCAGTACTTC. The chain is built from TRBV5-1 and TRBJ2-7; D is perhaps TRBD2 (6 bases). The CDR3 is 13 residues long. Between the trimmed V and J ends, which lost 4 bases and 0 bases, there was a span of 8 bases. Germline assignment: CDR1 SGHRS and CDR2 YFSETQ.

The J gene is TRBJ2-3, the V gene TRBV5-1, with 7 positions matching TRBD1. The CDR3 has 16 amino acids. Germline V CDR1 and CDR2: SGHRS, YFSETQ. V lost 0 bases and J lost 5; bases outside the gene matches: 9. The CDR3 sequence is CASSLAEGGKGDTQYF. The CDR3 region has the DNA TGCGCCAGCAGCTTGGCTGAAGGGGGCAAGGGAGATACGCAGTATTTT.

V and J are TRBV11-2 and TRBJ2-5; 7 bases are shared with TRBD2. The CDR3 extends over 14 amino acids. The germline CDR1 and CDR2 sequences are SGHAT and FQNNGV. The ends lost 4 bases at V and 5 bases at J; junction bases unmatched: 7. The DNA for the CDR3 is TGTGCCAGCAGCTCTATAGCGGGCGGGGAGACCCAGTACTTC. This encodes CASSSIAGGETQYF. Using reference TRBV11-2 and TRBJ2-5 for the parts outside the CDR3, the full variable domain is EAGVAQSPRYKIIEKRQSVAFWCNPISGHATLYWYQQILGQGPKLLIQFQNNGVVDDSQLPKDRFSAERLKGVDSTLKIQPAKLEDSAVYLCASSSIAGGETQYFGPGTRLLVL.

The rearrangement links TRBV19 to TRBJ2-3; 7 nucleotides agree with TRBD2. Per the germline V gene, CDR1 is LNHDA and CDR2 is SQIVND (reference sequence). This CDR3 has 18 residues. V was clipped by 7 bases and J by 0 bases; unmatched bases: 16. This CDR3 reads CASTPGPGLTLSTDTQYF. CDR3 in DNA: TGTGCCAGTACCCCCGGCCCGGGACTAACGCTAAGCACAGATACGCAGTATTTT.

The chain joins TRBV19 to TRBJ2-4; tentative D call: TRBD1 (5 bases). Trimming stripped 5 bases from V and 0 bases from J, with 11 bases between. The V gene's germline CDR1 is LNHDA and CDR2 SQIVND (reference sequence). This CDR3 region has 15 residues. The CDR3 sequence: CASSASGIAKNIQYF. CDR3 nucleotides: TGTGCCAGTAGTGCATCAGGGATAGCCAAAAACATTCAGTACTTC.

The V call is TRBV28, the J call TRBJ1-5, with D tentatively TRBD1 (5 bases). V lost 5 bases and J 8 bases, leaving 16 bases between the germline ends. This CDR3 has 14 residues. Per the germline V gene, CDR1 is MDHEN and CDR2 is SYDVKM. In nucleotides, the CDR3 is TGTGCCAGCAGTCCCGCGCGGGGGTATGAGCCCCAGCATTTT. Translation gives CASSPARGYEPQHF.

V and J are TRBV7-2 and TRBJ2-2, with unresolved D. The CDR3 loop spans 16 amino acids. CDR1 is SGHTA, CDR2 FQGNSA, per germline. Deletions cut 5 bases from V and 5 bases from J, with 18 bases between. In nucleotides, the CDR3 is TGTGCCAGCAGCCCCCCGGGTCGCCAAGCAACCGGGGAGCTGTTTTTT. Encoded protein: CASSPPGRQATGELFF.

This clone has just a few counts. The chain is built from TRBV18 and TRBJ1-1; a possible D gene is TRBD1 (5 bases). Germline CDR1 is KGHSH and CDR2 is LQKENI. V was pared by 3 bases and J by 7 bases, with 15 bases between. The CDR3 loop spans 14 amino acids. This chain's CDR3 is CASSPSRPGDEAFF. DNA for the CDR3: TGTGCCAGCTCACCTTCTCGGCCGGGGGATGAAGCTTTCTTT.

A single count supports this clone. The J gene is TRBJ2-7, the V gene TRBV7-3, with D possibly TRBD2 on 6 matching bases. Germline loops: CDR1 SGHTA, CDR2 FQGTGA. The CDR3 totals 13 residues. Trimming stripped 3 bases from V and 4 bases from J, with 10 bases between. DNA for the CDR3: TGTGCCAGCAGCTTCCAAGGAGGGTACGAGCAGTACTTC. This encodes CASSFQGGYEQYF.

V usage is TRBV29-1 and J usage is TRBJ2-4; 12 nucleotides align to TRBD1. The germline V gene encodes CDR1 SQVTM and CDR2 ANQGSEA. V lost 5 bases to trimming and J lost 2 bases; unmatched junction nucleotides: 4. The CDR3 has 15 residues. CDR3 nucleotide sequence: TGCAGCGTTTCCGGGACAGGGGGCACCAAAAACATTCAGTACTTC. This translates into CSVSGTGGTKNIQYF.

This chain connects TRBV5-1 to TRBJ2-5; 8 positions agree with TRBD2. With the DNA end fitting TRBJ2-7 better, the J assignment may be wrong. The CDR3 sequence is 13 residues long. The germline V gene encodes CDR1 SGHRS and CDR2 YFSETQ. DNA of the CDR3: TGCGCCAGCACGGGGGGGGTTGGCTACGAGCAGTACTTC. This codes for CASTGGVGYEQYF.

The chain carries TRBV30 and TRBJ1-5, with TRBD1 as a possible D gene (6 bases). Germline V gene sequence: CDR1 GTSNPN, CDR2 SVGIG (reference sequence). This CDR3 region has 17 residues. Trimming cost V 2 bases and J 1 base, with 18 bases left between them. The CDR3 DNA is TGTGCCTGGAGTCCGGGACATGGGTATGGCAGCAATCAGCCCCAGCATTTT. Its protein product is CAWSPGHGYGSNQPQHF.

The rearrangement links TRBV7-8 to TRBJ2-7; 14 nucleotides match TRBD2. Germline CDR1 and CDR2: SGHVS and FQNEAQ. This CDR3 has 19 amino acids. V trimming: 5 bases; J trimming: 5 bases; junction bases outside the gene matches: 17. As DNA, the CDR3 is TGTGCCAGCAGCGCCTTCCTAATTACCGGGACTAGCGGGAGAAACGAGCAGTACTTC. Its protein product is CASSAFLITGTSGRNEQYF.

The rearrangement uses TRBV30 and TRBJ2-6; TRBD1 is a possible D gene (5 bases). Trimming removed 4 bases from V and 4 bases from J, with 8 bases in between. CDR3 length: 13 residues. Germline V CDR1 and CDR2: GTSNPN, SVGIG (reference sequence). The chain's CDR3 is CAWKTAGANVLTF. CDR3 DNA sequence: TGTGCCTGGAAGACAGCCGGGGCCAACGTCCTGACTTTC.

Comment on this clone: One end of the junction does not line up with germline, which may come from a read error. The CDR3 region is CASSLVGLQGASYEQYF. DNA for the CDR3: TGTGCTAGCAGCTTAGTCGGGTTACAGGGGGCATCCTACGAGCAGTACTTC. The chain is built from TRBV7-7 and TRBJ2-7; 9 nucleotides agree with TRBD1. This CDR3 comprises 17 residues. The V gene's germline CDR1 is SSHAT and CDR2 FNYEAQ (reference sequence).